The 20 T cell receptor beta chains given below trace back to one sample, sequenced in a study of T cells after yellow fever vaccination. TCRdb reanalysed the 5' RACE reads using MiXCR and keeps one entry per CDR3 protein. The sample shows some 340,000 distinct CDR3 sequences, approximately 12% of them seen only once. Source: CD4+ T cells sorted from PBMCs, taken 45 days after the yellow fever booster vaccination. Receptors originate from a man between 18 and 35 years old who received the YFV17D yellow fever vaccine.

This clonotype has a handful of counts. CDR3 DNA: TGTGCCAGCAGCTTAGCGGGACAGGGGAACTATGGCTACACCTTC. Translation: CASSLAGQGNYGYTF. V gene TRBV7-6 combines with J gene TRBJ1-2; 10 bases fit TRBD1. The germline V gene has CDR1 SGHVS and CDR2 FNYEAQ. The CDR3 length is 15 residues. After removal of 0 bases from V and 2 bases from J, the junction contained 0 bases not matched to a gene.

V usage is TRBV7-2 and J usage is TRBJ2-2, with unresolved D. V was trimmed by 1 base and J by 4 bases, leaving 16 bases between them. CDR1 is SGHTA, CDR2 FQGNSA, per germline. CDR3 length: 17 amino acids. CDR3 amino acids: CASSLGRAFLGTGELFF. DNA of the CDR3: TGTGCCAGCAGCTTAGGACGGGCATTTCTTGGCACCGGGGAGCTGTTTTTT.

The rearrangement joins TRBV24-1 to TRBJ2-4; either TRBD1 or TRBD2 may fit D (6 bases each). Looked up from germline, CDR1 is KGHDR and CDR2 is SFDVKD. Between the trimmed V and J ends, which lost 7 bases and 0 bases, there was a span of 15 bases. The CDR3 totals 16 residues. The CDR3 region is CATSVRGGIAKNIQYF. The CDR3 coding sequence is TGTGCCACCAGCGTACGAGGGGGGATAGCCAAAAACATTCAGTACTTC.

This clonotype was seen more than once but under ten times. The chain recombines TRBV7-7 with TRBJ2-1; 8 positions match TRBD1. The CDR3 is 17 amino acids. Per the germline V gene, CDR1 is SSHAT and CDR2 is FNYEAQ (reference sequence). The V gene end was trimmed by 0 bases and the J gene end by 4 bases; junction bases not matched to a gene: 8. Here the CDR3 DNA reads TGTGCCAGCAGCTTAGCGCACGGACAGGGCCTATACAATGAGCAGTTCTTC. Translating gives CASSLAHGQGLYNEQFF.

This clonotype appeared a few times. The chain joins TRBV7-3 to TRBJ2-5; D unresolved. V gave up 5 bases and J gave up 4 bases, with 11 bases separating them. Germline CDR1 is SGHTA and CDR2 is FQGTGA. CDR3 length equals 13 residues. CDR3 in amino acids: CASSPHIGETQYF. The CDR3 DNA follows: TGTGCCAGCAGCCCCCACATCGGAGAGACCCAGTACTTC. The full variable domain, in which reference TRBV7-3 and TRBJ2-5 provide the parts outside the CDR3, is GAGVSQTPSNKVTEKGKYVELRCDPISGHTALYWYRQSLGQGPEFLIYFQGTGAADDSGLPNDRFFAVRPEGSVSTLKIQRTERGDSAVYLCASSPHIGETQYFGPGTRLLVL.

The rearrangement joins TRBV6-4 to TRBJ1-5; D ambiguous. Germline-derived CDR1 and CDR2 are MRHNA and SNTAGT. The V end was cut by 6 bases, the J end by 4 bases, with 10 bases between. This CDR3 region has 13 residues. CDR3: CASRGSPNQPQHF. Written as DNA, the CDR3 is TGTGCCAGCAGGGGATCCCCAAATCAGCCCCAGCATTTT.

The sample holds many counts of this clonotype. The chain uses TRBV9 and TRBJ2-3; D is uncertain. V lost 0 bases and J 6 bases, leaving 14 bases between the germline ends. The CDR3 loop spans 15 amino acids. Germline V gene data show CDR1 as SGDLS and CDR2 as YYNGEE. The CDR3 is CASSVVSWGTDTQYF. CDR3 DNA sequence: TGTGCCAGCAGCGTAGTATCCTGGGGTACGGATACGCAGTATTTT.

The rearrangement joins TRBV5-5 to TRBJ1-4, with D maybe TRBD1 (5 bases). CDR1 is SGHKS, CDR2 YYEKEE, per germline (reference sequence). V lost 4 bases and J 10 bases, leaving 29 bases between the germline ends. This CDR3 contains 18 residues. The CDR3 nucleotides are TGTGCCAGCAGCCCCGTTCGGACGCAGGGTACCTTGGTCGGAAAACTGTTTTTT. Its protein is CASSPVRTQGTLVGKLFF. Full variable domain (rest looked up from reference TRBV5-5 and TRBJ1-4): DAGVTQSPTHLIKTRGQQVTLRCSPISGHKSVSWYQQVLGQGPQFIFQYYEKEERGRGNFPDRFSARQFPNYSSELNVNALLLGDSALYLCASSPVRTQGTLVGKLFFGSGTQLSVL.

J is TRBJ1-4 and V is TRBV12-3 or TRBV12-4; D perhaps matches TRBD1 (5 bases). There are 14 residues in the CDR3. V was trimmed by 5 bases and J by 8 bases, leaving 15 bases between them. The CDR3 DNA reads TGTGCCAGCAGTCCCCGGGGGTGGGAGGAAAAACTGTTTTTT. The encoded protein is CASSPRGWEEKLFF.

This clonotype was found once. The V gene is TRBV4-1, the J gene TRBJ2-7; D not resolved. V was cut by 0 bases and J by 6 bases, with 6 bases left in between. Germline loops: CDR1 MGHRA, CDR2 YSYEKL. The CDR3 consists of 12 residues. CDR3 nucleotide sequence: TGCGCCAGCAGCCAAGAACACCGCGAGCAGTACGTC. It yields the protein CASSQEHREQYV.

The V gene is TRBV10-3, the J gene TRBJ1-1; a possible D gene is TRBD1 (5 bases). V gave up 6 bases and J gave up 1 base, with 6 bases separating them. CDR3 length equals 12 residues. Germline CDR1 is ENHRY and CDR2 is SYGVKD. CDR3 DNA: TGTGCCATCAGGACAGAGAACACTGAAGCTTTCTTT. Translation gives CAIRTENTEAFF.

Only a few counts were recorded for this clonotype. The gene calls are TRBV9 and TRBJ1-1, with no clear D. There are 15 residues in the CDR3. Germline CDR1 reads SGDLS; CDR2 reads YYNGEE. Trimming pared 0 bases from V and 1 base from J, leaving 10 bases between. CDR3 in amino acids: CASSVGHSANTEAFF. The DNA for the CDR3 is TGTGCCAGCAGCGTAGGGCATTCAGCGAACACTGAAGCTTTCTTT.

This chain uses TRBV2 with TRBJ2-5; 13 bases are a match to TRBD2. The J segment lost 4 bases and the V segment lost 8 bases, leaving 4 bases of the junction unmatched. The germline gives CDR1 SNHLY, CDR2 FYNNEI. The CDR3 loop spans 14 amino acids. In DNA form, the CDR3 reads TGTGCCAGCCGGAGGACTAGCGGGGGAGAGACCCAGTACTTC. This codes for CASRRTSGGETQYF.

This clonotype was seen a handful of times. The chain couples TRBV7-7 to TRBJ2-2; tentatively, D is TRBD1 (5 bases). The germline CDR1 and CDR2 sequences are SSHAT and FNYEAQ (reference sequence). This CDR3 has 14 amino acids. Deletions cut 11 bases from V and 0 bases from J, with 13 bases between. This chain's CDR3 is CACSGAANTGELFF. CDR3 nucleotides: TGTGCCTGTAGTGGGGCAGCGAACACCGGGGAGCTGTTTTTT.

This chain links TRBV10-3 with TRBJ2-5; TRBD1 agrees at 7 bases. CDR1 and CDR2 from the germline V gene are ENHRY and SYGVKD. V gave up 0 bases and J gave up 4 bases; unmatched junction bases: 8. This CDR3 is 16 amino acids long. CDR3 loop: CAISESTTGRRETQYF. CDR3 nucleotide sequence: TGTGCCATCAGTGAGTCGACGACAGGGAGACGAGAGACCCAGTACTTC.

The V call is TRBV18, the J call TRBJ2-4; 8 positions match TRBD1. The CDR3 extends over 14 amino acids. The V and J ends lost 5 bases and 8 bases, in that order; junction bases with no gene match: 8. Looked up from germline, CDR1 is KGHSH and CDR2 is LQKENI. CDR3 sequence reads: CASSSWTGLDIQYF. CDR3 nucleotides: TGTGCCAGCTCATCCTGGACAGGGTTGGACATTCAGTACTTC.

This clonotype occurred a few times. The CDR3 nucleotides are TGTGCCAGCAGTTTGACAGCGCCCAATGAGCAGTTCTTC. It is translated as CASSLTAPNEQFF. V gene TRBV28 combines with J gene TRBJ2-1; a weak D match, TRBD1 (5 bases). The germline CDR1 and CDR2 sequences are MDHEN and SYDVKM. The CDR3 spans 13 residues. Trimming cost V 3 bases and J 6 bases, with 9 bases left between them.

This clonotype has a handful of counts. The CDR3 region is CASSQQSGGATGELFF. In DNA, the CDR3 is TGTGCCAGCAGCCAACAGTCGGGGGGGGCCACCGGGGAGCTGTTTTTT. The gene calls are TRBV2 and TRBJ2-2, with 8 bases identical to TRBD2. The trim removed 6 bases at V and 4 bases at J, leaving 10 bases unmatched. The germline V gene has CDR1 SNHLY and CDR2 FYNNEI. The CDR3 covers 16 residues.

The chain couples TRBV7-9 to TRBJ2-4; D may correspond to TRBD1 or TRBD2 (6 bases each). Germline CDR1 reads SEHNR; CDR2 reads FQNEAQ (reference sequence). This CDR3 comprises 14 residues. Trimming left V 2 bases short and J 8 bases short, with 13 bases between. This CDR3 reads CASSLRGAKDIQYF. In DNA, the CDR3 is TGTGCCAGCAGCTTAAGGGGGGCTAAGGACATTCAGTACTTC.

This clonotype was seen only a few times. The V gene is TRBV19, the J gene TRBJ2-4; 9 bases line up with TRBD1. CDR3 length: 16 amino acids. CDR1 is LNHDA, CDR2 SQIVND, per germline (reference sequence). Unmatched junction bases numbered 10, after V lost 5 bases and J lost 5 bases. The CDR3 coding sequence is TGTGCCAGTAGTCTCTCTTCGGGACAGGGCCAAAACATTCAGTACTTC. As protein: CASSLSSGQGQNIQYF.